This TCR beta chain was sequenced in a study of blood T cell repertoires in COVID-19. Study-level background: Researchers got acute and convalescent COVID-19 samples from the United States, Italy and Spain.

This clone occurred once. Profiling relied on immunoSEQ multiplex PCR, and the TCRdb table lists in-frame clones only, not all of them. Found here are approximately 72,000 clones, 85% to 90% of them singletons; the top ten hold 1.4% to 1.5%. This sequence originates from a man in his fifties or sixties with acute or convalescent COVID-19. The sequenced sample consisted of peripheral blood.

The CDR3 region is CASSLATTGSSGNTIYF. The CDR3 nucleotides are TGTGCCAGCAGCTTAGCCACGACAGGTTCTTCTGGAAACACCATATATTTT. V usage is TRBV7-2 and J usage is TRBJ1-3, with TRBD1 as a possible D gene (6 bases). Deletions cut 0 bases from V and 1 base from J, with 13 bases between. The germline gives CDR1 SGHTA, CDR2 FQGNSA. The CDR3 runs to 17 residues.